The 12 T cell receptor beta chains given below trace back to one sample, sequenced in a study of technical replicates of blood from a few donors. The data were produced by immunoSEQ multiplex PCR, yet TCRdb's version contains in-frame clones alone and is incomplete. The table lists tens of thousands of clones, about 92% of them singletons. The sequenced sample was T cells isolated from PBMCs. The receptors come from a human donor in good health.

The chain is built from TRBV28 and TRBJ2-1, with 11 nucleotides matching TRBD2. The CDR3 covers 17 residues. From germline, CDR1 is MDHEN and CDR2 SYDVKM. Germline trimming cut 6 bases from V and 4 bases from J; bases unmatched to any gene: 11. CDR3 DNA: TGTGCCAGCAGATACTCACATAGCGGGAGGGAGTACAATGAGCAGTTCTTC. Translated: CASRYSHSGREYNEQFF.

CDR3 coding DNA: TGTGCCTGGAGTGGACAGGAGAACATTCAGTACTTC. It is translated as CAWSGQENIQYF. This chain joins TRBV30 and TRBJ2-4; TRBD1 is a possible D gene (6 bases). Germline CDR1 is GTSNPN and CDR2 is SVGIG (reference sequence). The ends were cut back, 1 base at V and 7 bases at J, with 8 bases in the middle. CDR3 length: 12 residues.

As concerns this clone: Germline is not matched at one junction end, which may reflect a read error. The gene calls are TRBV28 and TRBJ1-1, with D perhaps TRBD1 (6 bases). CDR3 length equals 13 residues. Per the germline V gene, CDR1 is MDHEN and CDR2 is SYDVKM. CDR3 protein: CASSHDLLGQPVF. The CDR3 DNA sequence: TGTGCCAGCAGTCACGACCTTCTCGGACAGCCCGTCTTT. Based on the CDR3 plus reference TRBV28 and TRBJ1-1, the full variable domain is DVKVTQSSRYLVKRTGEKVFLECVQDMDHENMFWYRQDPGLGLRLIYFSYDVKMKEKGDIPEGYSVSREKKERFSLILESASTNQTSMYLCASSHDLLGQPVFGQGTRLTVV.

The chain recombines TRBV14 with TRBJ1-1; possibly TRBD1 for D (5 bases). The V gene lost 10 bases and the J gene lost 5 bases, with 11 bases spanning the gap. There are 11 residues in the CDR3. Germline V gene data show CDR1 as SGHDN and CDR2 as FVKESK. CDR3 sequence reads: CATGYRTEAFF. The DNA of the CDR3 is TGTGCCACTGGTTACAGGACTGAAGCTTTCTTT. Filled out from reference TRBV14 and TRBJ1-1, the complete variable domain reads EAGVTQFPSHSVIEKGQTVTLRCDPISGHDNLYWYRRVMGKEIKFLLHFVKESKQDESGMPNNRFLAERTGGTYSTLKVQPAELEDSGVYFCATGYRTEAFFGQGTRLTVV.

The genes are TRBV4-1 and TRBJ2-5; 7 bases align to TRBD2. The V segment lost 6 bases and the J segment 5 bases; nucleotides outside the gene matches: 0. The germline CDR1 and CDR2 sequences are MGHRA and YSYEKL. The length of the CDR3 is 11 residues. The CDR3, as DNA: TGCGCCAGCAGGGGAGGGGAGACCCAGTACTTC. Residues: CASRGGETQYF.

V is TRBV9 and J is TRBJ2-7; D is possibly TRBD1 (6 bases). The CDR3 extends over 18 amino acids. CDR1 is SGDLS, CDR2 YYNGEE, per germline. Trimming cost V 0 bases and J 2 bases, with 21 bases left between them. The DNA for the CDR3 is TGTGCCAGCAGCGTAGCGGAAGTTGTCAGGGGACGTCCCTACGAGCAGTACTTC. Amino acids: CASSVAEVVRGRPYEQYF.

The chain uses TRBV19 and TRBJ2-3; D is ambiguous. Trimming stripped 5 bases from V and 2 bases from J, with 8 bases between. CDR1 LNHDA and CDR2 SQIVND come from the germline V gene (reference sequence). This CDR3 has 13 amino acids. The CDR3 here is CASSLEATDTQYF. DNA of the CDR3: TGTGCCAGTAGTCTTGAAGCCACAGATACGCAGTATTTT.

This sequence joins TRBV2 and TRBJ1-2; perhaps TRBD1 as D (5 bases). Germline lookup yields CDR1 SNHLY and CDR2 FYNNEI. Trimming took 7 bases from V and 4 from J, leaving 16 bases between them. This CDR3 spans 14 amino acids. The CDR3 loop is CASTGDALPYGYTF. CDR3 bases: TGTGCCAGCACGGGGGACGCCTTACCCTATGGCTACACCTTC. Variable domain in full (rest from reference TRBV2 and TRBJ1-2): EPEVTQTPSHQVTQMGQEVILRCVPISNHLYFYWYRQILGQKVEFLVSFYNNEISEKSEIFDDQFSVERPDGSNFTLKIRSTKLEDSAMYFCASTGDALPYGYTFGSGTRLTVV.

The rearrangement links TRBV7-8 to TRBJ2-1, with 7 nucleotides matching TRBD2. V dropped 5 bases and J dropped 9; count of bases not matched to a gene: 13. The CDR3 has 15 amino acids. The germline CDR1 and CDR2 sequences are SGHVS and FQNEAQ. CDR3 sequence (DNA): TGTGCCAGCAGCCCAATTATCTTATCGGGAGGTGAGCAGTTCTTC. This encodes CASSPIILSGGEQFF.

The CDR3 reads CASQTRGPSAETQYF. CDR3 DNA sequence: TGTGCCAGCCAAACGAGGGGGCCAAGTGCAGAGACCCAGTACTTC. This chain uses TRBV19 with TRBJ2-5; 7 bases align to TRBD1. Trimming at V came to 9 bases and at J to 4 bases, leaving 14 bases not matched to a gene. Germline V gene sequence: CDR1 LNHDA, CDR2 SQIVND (reference sequence). There are 15 residues in the CDR3. The complete variable domain, with remaining parts taken from reference TRBV19 and TRBJ2-5, reads DGGITQSPKYLFRKEGQNVTLSCEQNLNHDAMYWYRQDPGQGLRLIYYSQIVNDFQKGDIAEGYSVSREKKESFPLTVTSAQKNPTAFYLCASQTRGPSAETQYFGPGTRLLVL.

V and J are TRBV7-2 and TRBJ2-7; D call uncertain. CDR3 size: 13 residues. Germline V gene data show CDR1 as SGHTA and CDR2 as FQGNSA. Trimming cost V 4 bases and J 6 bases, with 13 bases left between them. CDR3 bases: TGTGCCAGCAGCTCCCAGGTTCTCGGCGAGCAGTACTTC. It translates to CASSSQVLGEQYF.

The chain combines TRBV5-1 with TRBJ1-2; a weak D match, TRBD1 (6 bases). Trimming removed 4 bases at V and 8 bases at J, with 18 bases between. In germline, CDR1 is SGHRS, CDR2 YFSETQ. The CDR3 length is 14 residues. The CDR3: CASSPDPDRFGYTF. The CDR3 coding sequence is TGCGCCAGCAGCCCTGACCCAGACAGGTTCGGCTACACCTTC. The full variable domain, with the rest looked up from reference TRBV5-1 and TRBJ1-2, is KAGVTQTPRYLIKTRGQQVTLSCSPISGHRSVSWYQQTPGQGLQFLFEYFSETQRNKGNFPGRFSGRQFSNSRSEMNVSTLELGDSALYLCASSPDPDRFGYTFGSGTRLTVV.